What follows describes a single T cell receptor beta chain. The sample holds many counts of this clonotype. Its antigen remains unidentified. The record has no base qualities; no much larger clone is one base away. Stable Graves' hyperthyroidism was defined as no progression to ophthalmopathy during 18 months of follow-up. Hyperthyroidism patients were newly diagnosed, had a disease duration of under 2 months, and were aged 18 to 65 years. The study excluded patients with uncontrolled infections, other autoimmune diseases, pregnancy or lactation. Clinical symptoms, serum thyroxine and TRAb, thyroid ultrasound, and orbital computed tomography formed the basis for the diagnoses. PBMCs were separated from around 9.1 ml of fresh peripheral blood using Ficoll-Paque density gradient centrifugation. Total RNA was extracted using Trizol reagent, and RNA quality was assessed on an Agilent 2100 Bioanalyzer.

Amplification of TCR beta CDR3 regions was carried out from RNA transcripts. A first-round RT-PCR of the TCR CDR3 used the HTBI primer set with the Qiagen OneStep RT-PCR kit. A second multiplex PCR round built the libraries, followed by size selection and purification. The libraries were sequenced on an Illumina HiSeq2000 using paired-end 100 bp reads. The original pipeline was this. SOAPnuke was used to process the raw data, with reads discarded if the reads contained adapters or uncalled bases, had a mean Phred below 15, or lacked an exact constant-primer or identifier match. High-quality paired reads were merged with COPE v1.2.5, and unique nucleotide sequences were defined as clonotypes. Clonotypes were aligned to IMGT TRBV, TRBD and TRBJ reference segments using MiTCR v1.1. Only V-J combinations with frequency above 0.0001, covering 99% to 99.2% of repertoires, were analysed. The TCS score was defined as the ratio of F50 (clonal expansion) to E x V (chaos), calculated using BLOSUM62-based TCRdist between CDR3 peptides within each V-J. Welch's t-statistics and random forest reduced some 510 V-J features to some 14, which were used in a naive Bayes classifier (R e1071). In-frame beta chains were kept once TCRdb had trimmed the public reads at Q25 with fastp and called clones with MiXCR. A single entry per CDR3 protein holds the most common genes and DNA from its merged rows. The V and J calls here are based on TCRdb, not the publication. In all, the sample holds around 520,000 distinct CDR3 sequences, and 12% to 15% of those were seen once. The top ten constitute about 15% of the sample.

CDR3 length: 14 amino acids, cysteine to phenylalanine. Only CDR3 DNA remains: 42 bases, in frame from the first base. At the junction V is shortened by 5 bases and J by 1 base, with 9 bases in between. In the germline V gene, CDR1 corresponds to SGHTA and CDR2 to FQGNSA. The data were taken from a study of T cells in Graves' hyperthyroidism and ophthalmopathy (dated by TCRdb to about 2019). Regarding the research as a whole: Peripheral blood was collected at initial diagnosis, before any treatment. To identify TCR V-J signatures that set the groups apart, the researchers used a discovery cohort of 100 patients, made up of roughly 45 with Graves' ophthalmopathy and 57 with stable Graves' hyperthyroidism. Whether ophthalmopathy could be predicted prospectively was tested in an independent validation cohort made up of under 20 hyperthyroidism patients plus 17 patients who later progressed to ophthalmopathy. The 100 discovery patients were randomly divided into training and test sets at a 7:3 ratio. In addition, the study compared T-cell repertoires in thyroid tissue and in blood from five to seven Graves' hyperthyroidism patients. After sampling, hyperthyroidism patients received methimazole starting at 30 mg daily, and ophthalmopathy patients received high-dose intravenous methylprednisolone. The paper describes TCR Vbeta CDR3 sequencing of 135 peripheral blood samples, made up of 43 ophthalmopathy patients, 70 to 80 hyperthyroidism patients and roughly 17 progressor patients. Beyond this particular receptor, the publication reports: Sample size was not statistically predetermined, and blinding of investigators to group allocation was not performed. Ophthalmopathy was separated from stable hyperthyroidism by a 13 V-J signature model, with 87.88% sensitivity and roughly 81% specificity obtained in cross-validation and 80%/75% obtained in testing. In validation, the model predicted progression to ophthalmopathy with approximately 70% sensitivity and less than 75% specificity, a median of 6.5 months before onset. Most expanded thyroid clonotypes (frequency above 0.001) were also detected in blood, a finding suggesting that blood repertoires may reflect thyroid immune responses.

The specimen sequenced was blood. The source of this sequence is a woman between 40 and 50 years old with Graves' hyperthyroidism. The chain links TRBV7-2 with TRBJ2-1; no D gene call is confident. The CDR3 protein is CASSPQWSYNEQFF. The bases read TGTGCCAGCAGCCCTCAGTGGTCCTACAATGAGCAGTTCTTC. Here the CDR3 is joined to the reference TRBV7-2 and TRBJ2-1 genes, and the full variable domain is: GAGVSQSPSNKVTEKGKDVELRCDPISGHTALYWYRQSLGQGLEFLIYFQGNSAPDKSGLPSDRFSAERTGGSVSTLTIQRTQQEDSAVYLCASSPQWSYNEQFFGPGTRLTVL.